This note documents a single T cell receptor beta chain sequence. V was clipped by 5 bases and J by 2 bases; unmatched bases: 7. CDR3 length equals 16 residues. Germline V gives CDR1 MNHEY, CDR2 SMNVEV (reference sequence). This entry belongs to a study of blood T cell repertoires in COVID-19. The overall study: The United States, Italy and Spain were the sources of the acute and convalescent COVID-19 samples. Sample material is recorded as cDNA or gDNA derived from T cells, B-cell-depleted T cells, or PBMCs.

In the study's own analysis: Cell counts per sample came from amplifying reference gene primers. Assay: immunoSEQ multiplex PCR; the TCRdb copy retains only in-frame clones and omits some. V, J and clone size derive from that table, while D and trimming were established from the DNA sequence. The sample yields about 150,000 clones, 88% seen once. The TCR was taken from a man between 50 and 59 years old who had recovered from COVID-19. Source material: peripheral blood. The chain has TRBV27 and TRBJ2-7, with 12 bases matching TRBD1. In nucleotides, the CDR3 is TGTGCCAGCAGTCGGGACAGGGGGCGACTCCCCTACGAGCAGTACTTC. Its protein is CASSRDRGRLPYEQYF.